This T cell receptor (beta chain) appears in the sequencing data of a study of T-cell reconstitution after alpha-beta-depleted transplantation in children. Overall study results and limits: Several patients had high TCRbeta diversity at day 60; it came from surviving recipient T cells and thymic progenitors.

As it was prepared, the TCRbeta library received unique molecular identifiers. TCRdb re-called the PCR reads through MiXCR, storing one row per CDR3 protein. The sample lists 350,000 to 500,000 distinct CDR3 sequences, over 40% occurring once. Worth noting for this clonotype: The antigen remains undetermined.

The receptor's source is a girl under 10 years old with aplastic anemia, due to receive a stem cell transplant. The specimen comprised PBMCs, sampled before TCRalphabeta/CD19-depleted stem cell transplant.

The CDR3 sequence is CSARDHGARTEAFF. The CDR3 nucleotides read TGCAGTGCTAGAGATCACGGGGCCCGAACTGAAGCTTTCTTT. The chain carries TRBV20-1 and TRBJ1-1; D is possibly TRBD1 (5 bases). V dropped 0 bases and J dropped 5 bases, with 13 bases sitting between them. CDR3 length: 14 residues. Germline loops: CDR1 DFQATT, CDR2 SNEGSKA (reference sequence).